These 11 T cell receptor beta chains were all obtained from the same sample, sequenced in a study of blood T cell repertoires in COVID-19. TCRdb's table, derived via immunoSEQ multiplex PCR, lists solely in-frame clones and lacks some. The sample has fewer than 350,000 clones, 90% seen once. The material sequenced was PBMCs or T cells enriched from blood (not recorded which). These receptors were obtained from a woman aged 18 to 35 with acute COVID-19.

The chain couples TRBV19 to TRBJ2-7; TRBD1 aligns across 12 bases. V dropped 6 bases and J dropped 2; count of bases not matched to a gene: 8. This CDR3 spans 16 amino acids. In germline, CDR1 is LNHDA, CDR2 SQIVND (reference sequence). Here the CDR3 reads CASRGCRDRGPYEQYF. The CDR3 coding sequence is TGTGCCAGTAGGGGGTGCCGGGACAGGGGGCCCTACGAGCAGTACTTC. Full variable domain (missing parts from reference TRBV19 and TRBJ2-7): DGGITQSPKYLFRKEGQNVTLSCEQNLNHDAMYWYRQDPGQGLRLIYYSQIVNDFQKGDIAEGYSVSREKKESFPLTVTSAQKNPTAFYLCASRGCRDRGPYEQYFGPGTRLTVT.

In DNA, the CDR3 is TGTGCCAGTAGTATGGGCGAAGGCGGGAGATCCTACGAGCAGTACTTC. It translates to CASSMGEGGRSYEQYF. J is TRBJ2-7 and V is TRBV19, with 7 bases aligning to TRBD2. Germline trimming cut 3 bases from V and 1 base from J; bases unmatched to any gene: 9. Germline lookup yields CDR1 LNHDA and CDR2 SQIVND (reference sequence). This CDR3 contains 16 residues.

J is TRBJ2-7 and V is TRBV5-6; 14 bases fit TRBD2. The V segment lost 1 base and the J segment 4 bases; nucleotides outside the gene matches: 4. The germline gives CDR1 SGHDT, CDR2 YYEEEE. There are 16 residues in the CDR3. The chain's CDR3 is CASSLMGTSGRYEQYF. CDR3 in DNA: TGTGCCAGCAGCTTGATGGGGACTAGCGGGAGATACGAGCAGTACTTC.

The chain links TRBV18 to TRBJ2-3; 10 bases map to TRBD1. V lost 8 bases to trimming and J lost 7 bases; unmatched junction nucleotides: 9. The CDR3 consists of 14 residues. Germline V gives CDR1 KGHSH, CDR2 LQKENI. CDR3: CASRSTGGAYTQYF. The CDR3 DNA sequence: TGTGCCAGCCGATCGACAGGGGGCGCATATACGCAGTATTTT.

The chain joins TRBV18 to TRBJ2-7, with 7 bases lining up with TRBD1. Germline CDR1 reads KGHSH; CDR2 reads LQKENI. Trimming removed 3 bases from V and 0 bases from J; junction bases left unmatched: 5. The CDR3 length is 15 residues. In nucleotides, the CDR3 is TGTGCCAGCTCACCCTGGGACAGTAGCTCCTACGAGCAGTACTTC. Translating it yields CASSPWDSSSYEQYF.

This rearrangement joins TRBV6-5 to TRBJ2-5, with 7 nucleotides matching TRBD2. V lost 6 bases to trimming and J lost 7 bases; unmatched junction nucleotides: 11. The CDR3 sequence is 14 residues long. Germline V gives CDR1 MNHEY, CDR2 SVGAGI. The CDR3 loop is CASSLEAGRVTQYF. CDR3 nucleotides: TGTGCCAGCAGCCTGGAAGCGGGAAGGGTGACCCAGTACTTC.

The CDR3 DNA follows: TGTGCCAGCAGCCCAGGCCCAGGGGGGATTGTCTATGGCTACACCTTC. Its protein product is CASSPGPGGIVYGYTF. The chain uses TRBV3-1 (or the pseudogene TRBV3-2) and TRBJ1-2; TRBD1 matches at 7 bases. CDR1 LGHDT and CDR2 YNNKEL come from the germline V gene (reference sequence). J lost 4 bases, V lost 4 bases, and 12 bases had no gene match. This CDR3 contains 16 residues.

The rearrangement links TRBV13 to TRBJ2-1; 11 nucleotides agree with TRBD2. The germline gives CDR1 PRHDT, CDR2 FYEKMQ (reference sequence). V shed 4 bases, J shed 4 bases, and the junction held 9 bases outside the gene matches. This CDR3 region has 17 residues. The chain's CDR3 is CASSSVRLAGQYNEQFF. The DNA of the CDR3 is TGTGCCAGCAGCTCCGTTAGACTAGCGGGACAATACAATGAGCAGTTCTTC.

This clone has a handful of counts. The V call is TRBV3-1 (or the pseudogene TRBV3-2), the J call TRBJ2-1; 11 bases are shared with TRBD2. V was clipped by 4 bases and J by 6 bases; unmatched bases: 5. The germline V gene has CDR1 LGHDT and CDR2 YNNKEL (reference sequence). This CDR3 spans 15 amino acids. CDR3 DNA: TGTGCCAGCAGCCGCCAACTAGCGGGAGTCAATGAGCAGTTCTTC. Amino acids: CASSRQLAGVNEQFF.

V is TRBV3-1 (or the pseudogene TRBV3-2) and J is TRBJ2-5; D is possibly TRBD2 (5 bases). V lost 8 bases to trimming and J lost 3 bases, with 13 bases between them. The CDR3 has 13 amino acids. CDR1 is LGHDT, CDR2 YNNKEL, per germline (reference sequence). The chain's CDR3 is CASSALAKETQYF. Written as DNA, the CDR3 is TGTGCCAGCTCCGCGCTAGCTAAAGAGACCCAGTACTTC.

V usage is TRBV25-1 and J usage is TRBJ2-1; TRBD1 agrees at 8 bases. V lost 5 bases to trimming and J lost 6 bases; unmatched junction nucleotides: 9. CDR1 MGHDK and CDR2 SYGVNS come from the germline V gene. This CDR3 has 15 amino acids. The CDR3 DNA follows: TGTGCCAGCAGTCTACCGGGACAGGTGACCAATGAGCAGTTCTTC. Protein product: CASSLPGQVTNEQFF. Supplemented by reference TRBV25-1 and TRBJ2-1, the full variable domain reads EADIYQTPRYLVIGTGKKITLECSQTMGHDKMYWYQQDPGMELHLIHYSYGVNSTEKGDLSSESTVSRIRTEHFPLTLESARPSHTSQYLCASSLPGQVTNEQFFGPGTRLTVL.